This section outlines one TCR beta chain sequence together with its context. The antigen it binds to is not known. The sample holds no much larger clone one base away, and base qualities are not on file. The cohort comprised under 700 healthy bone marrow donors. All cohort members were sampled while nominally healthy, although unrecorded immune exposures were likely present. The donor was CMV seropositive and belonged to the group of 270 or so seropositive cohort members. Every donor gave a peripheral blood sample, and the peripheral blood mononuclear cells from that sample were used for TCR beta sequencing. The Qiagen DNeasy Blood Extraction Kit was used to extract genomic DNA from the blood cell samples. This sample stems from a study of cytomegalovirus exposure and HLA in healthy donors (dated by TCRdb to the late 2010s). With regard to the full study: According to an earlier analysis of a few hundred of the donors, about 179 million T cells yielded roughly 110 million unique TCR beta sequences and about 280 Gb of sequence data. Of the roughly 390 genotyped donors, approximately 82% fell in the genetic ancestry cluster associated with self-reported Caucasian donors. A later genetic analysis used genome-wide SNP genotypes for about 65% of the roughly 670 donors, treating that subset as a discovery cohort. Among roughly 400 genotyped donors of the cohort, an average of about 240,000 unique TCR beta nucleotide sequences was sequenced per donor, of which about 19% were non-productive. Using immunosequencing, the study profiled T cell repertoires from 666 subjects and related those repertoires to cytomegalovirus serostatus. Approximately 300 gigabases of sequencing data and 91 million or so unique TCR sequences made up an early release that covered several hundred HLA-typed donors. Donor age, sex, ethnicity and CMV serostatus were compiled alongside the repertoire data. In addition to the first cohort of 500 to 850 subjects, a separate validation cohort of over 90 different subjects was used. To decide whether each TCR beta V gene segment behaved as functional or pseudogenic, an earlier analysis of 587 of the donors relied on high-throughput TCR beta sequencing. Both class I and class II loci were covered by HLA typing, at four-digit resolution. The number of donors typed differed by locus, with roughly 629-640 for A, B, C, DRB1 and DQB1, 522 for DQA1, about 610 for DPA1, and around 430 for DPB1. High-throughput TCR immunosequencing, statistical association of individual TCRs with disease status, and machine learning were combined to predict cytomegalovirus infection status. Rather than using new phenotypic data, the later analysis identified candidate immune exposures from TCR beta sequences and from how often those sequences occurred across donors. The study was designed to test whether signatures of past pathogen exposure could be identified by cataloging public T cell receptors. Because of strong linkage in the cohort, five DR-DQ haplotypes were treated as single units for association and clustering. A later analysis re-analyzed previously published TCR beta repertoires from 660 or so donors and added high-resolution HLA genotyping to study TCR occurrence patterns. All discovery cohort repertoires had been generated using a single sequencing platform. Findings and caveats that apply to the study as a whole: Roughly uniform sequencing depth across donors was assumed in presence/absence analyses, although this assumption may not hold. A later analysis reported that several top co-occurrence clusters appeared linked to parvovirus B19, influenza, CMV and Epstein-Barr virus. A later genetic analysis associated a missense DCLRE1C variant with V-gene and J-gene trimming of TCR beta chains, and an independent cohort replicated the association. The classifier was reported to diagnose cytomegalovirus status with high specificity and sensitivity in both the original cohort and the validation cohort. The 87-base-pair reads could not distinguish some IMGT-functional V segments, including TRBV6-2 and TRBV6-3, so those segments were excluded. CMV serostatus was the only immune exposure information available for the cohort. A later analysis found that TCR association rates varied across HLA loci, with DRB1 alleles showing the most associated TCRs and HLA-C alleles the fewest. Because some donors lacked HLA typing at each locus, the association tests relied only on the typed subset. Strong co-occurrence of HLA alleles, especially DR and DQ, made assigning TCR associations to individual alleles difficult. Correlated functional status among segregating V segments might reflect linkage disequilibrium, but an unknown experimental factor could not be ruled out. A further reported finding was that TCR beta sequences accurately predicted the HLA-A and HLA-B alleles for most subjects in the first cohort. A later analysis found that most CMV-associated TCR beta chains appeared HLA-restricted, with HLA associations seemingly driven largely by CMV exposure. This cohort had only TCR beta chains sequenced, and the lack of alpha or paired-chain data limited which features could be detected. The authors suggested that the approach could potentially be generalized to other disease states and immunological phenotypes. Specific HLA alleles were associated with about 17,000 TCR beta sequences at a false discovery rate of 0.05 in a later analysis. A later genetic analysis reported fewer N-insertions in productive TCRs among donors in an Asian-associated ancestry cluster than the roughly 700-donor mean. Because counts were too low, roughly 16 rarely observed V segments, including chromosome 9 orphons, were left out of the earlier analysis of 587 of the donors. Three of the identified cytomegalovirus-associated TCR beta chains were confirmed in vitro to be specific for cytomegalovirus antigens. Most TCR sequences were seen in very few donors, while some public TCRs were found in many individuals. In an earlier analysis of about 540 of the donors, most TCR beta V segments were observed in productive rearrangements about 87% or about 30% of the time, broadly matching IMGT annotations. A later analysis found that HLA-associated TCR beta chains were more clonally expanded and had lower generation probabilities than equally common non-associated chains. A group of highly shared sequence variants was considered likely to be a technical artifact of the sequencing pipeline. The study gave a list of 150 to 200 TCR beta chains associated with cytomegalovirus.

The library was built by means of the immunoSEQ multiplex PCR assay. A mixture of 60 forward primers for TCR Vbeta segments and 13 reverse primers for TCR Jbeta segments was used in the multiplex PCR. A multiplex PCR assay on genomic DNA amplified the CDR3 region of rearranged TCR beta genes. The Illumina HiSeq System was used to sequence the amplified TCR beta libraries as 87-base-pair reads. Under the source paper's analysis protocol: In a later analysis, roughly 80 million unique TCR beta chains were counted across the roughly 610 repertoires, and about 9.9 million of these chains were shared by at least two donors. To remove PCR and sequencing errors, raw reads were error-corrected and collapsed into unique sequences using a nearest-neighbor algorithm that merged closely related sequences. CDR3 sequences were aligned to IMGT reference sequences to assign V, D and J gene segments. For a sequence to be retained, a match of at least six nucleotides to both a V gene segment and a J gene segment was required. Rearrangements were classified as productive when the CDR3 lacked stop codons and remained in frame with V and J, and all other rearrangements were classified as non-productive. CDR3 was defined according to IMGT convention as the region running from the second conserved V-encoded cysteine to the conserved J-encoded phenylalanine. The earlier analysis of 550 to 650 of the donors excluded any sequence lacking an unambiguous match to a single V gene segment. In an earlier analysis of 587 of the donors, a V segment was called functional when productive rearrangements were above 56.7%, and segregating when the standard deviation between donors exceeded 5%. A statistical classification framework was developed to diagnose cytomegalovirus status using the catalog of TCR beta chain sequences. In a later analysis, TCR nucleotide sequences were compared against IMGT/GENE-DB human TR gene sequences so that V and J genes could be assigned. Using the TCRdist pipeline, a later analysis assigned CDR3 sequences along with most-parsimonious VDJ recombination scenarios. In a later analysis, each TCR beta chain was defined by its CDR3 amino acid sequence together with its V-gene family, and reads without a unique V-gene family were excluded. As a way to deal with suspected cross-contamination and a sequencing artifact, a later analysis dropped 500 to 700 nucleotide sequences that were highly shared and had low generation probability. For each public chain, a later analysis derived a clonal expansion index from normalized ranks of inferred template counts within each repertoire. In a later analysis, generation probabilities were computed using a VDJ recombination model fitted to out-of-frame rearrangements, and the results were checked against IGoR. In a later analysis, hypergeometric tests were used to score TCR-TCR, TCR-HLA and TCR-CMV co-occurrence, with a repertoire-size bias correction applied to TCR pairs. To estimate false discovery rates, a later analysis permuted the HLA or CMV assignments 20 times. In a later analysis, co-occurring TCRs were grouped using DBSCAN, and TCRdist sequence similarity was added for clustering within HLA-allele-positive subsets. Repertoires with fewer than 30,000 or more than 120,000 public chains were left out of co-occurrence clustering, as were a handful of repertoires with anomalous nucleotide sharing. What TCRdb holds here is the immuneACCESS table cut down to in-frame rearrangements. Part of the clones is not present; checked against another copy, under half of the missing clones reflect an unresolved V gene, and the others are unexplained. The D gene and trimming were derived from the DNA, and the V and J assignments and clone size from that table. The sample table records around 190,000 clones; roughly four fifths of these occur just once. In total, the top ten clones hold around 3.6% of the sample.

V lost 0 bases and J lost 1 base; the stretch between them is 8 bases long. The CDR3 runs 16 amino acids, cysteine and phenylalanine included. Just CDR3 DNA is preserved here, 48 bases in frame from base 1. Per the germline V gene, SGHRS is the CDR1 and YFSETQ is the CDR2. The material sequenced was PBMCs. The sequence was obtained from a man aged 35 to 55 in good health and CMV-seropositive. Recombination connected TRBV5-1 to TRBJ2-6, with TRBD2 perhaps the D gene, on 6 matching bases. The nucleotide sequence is TGCGCCAGCAGCTTGGCTCGGGGGTCTGGGGCCAACGTCCTGACTTTC. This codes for CASSLARGSGANVLTF.